This T cell receptor beta chain was captured in a study of beta chain features in type 1 diabetes. Regarding this clone: Its cognate antigen is unknown.

Study observations and caveats: Compared with healthy donors, patients appeared to share more similar naive, central memory and regulatory TCRB repertoires. Fewer insertions but more deletions were seen at VDJ junctions in type 1 diabetes patients. A cDNA-based sequencing approach could over-represent cells with high TCR expression. A potential influence of HLA type upon TCRB rearrangement remained unresolved herein.

Trimming shortened V by 1 base and J by 0 bases, and 5 bases separated the two germline ends. Germline V CDR1 and CDR2: SGHRS, YFSETQ. This CDR3 has 14 amino acids. The study reverse transcribed the entire isolated RNA, so it sequenced expressed TCRB transcripts. Here immunoSEQ multiplex PCR was the method, and the copy in TCRdb shows in-frame clones only, minus some. The top ten clones hold around 0.05% of a sample with hundreds of thousands of clones, under 70% of them seen once. This sequence originates from a man aged 30 to 39 in good health. The chain combines TRBV5-1 with TRBJ1-3; the D is unclear. Sample: naive CD4+ T cells from blood. The CDR3 DNA sequence: TGCGCCAGCAGCTTGACGAACTCTGGAAACACCATATATTTT. Translated: CASSLTNSGNTIYF.